This T cell receptor (beta chain) was recovered during a study of T cell responses to AZD1222 COVID-19 vaccine. As for the study in general: Pooling of second doses given at about 4 or about 12 weeks was done. Study-level points and caveats: Samples come after the peak T cell response, not at day 14. Seropositive at baseline were only a handful of AZD1222 recipients. Dominant CD4 TCR responses targeted spike regions 160-218 and 743-854.

From germline, CDR1 is LGHNT and CDR2 FRNRAP. The CDR3 totals 18 residues. J lost 0 bases, V lost 2 bases, and 8 bases had no gene match. Clones were sequenced by immunoSEQ multiplex PCR, and TCRdb holds only the in-frame ones, with some missing. This table holds 140,000 to 150,000 clones, over 85% found once. Remarks on this clone: What it binds is unknown.

Sequencing used peripheral blood, obtained on day 0 of AZD1222 vaccination. This sequence was found in an adult in good health. The rearrangement links TRBV12-5 to TRBJ2-1; 9 bases fit TRBD2. The CDR3 is CASGLRLAEVSSYNEQFF. The CDR3 region has the DNA TGTGCTAGTGGTTTGAGACTAGCGGAGGTTAGCTCCTACAATGAGCAGTTCTTC.